The sequence of this T cell receptor (beta chain) was determined in a study of cytomegalovirus exposure and HLA in healthy donors. Findings of the study overall: Later analysis suggested links between common viral pathogens and several top significant clusters.

Germline V gene data show CDR1 as MNHEY and CDR2 as SVGAGI. V lost 6 bases, J lost 5 bases, and 7 bases stayed unmatched. The CDR3 is made up of 14 amino acids. Concerning this clone: What it recognizes is unknown.

The PCR made use of 60 Vbeta and 13 Jbeta primers. Method: immunoSEQ multiplex PCR; TCRdb's copy keeps in-frame clones and lacks some. The data contain 150,000 or so clones, approximately 80% of them seen just once; the ten biggest clones take up about 5.6%. V is TRBV6-5 and J is TRBJ2-1; TRBD2 matches 7 bases. The TCR sequence derives from a man aged 25-40 years in good health and CMV-seropositive. The sequencing sample was made of PBMCs. CDR3 residues: CASSRSGDDNEQFF. Written as DNA, the CDR3 is TGTGCCAGCAGCAGAAGCGGGGACGACAATGAGCAGTTCTTC.